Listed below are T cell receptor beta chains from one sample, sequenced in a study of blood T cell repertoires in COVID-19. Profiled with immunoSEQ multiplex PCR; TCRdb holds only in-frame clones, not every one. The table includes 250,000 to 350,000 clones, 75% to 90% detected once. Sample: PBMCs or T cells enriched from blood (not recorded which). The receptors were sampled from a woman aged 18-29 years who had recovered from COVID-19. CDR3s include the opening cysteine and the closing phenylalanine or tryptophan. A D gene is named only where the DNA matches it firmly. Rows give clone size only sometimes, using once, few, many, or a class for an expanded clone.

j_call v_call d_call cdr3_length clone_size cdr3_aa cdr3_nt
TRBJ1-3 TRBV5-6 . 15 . CASSRDSSSGNTIYF TGTGCCAGCAGCCGAGACTCGAGCTCTGGAAACACCATATATTTT
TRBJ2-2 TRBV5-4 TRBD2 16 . CASSLLTSGVTGELFF TGTGCCAGCAGCTTGCTGACTAGCGGGGTCACCGGGGAGCTGTTTTTT
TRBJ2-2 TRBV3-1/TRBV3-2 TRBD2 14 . CASSPTGGVGELFF TGTGCCAGCAGCCCCACGGGGGGGGTCGGGGAGCTGTTTTTT
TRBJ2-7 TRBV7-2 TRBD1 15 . CASRIDGTGDYEQYF TGTGCCAGCAGAATCGACGGGACAGGGGACTACGAGCAGTACTTC
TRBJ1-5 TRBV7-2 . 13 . CASSLDLGQPQHF TGTGCCAGCAGCTTAGATCTGGGCCAGCCCCAGCATTTT
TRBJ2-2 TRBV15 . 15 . CATSTTTVQAGELFF TGTGCCACCAGCACTACCACGGTCCAGGCCGGGGAGCTGTTTTTT
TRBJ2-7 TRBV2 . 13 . CASSEPVSYEQYF TGTGCCAGCAGTGAACCGGTTTCCTACGAGCAGTACTTC
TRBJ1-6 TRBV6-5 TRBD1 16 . CASSYSTQGSNSPLHF TGTGCCAGCAGTTACTCGACACAGGGGTCGAATTCACCCCTCCACTTT
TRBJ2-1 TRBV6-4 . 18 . CASIFSPYAASSYNEQFF TGTGCCAGCATCTTCTCACCCTATGCCGCTAGCTCCTACAATGAGCAGTTCTTC
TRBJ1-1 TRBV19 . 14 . CASTGTQEGTEAFF TGTGCCAGTACCGGGACACAAGAAGGCACTGAAGCTTTCTTT
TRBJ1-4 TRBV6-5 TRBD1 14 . CASSEGQGGEKLFF TGTGCCAGCAGCGAGGGACAGGGAGGAGAAAAACTGTTTTTT
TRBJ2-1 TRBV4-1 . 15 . CASSPGQSYYNEQFF TGCGCCAGCAGCCCCGGACAGTCATACTACAATGAGCAGTTCTTC
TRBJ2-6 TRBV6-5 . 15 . CASSRRGSGANVLTF TGTGCCAGCAGCCGACGGGGCTCTGGGGCCAACGTCCTGACTTTC
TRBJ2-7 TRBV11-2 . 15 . CASSRAGQWAYEQYF TGTGCCAGCAGCCGGGCGGGACAGTGGGCCTACGAGCAGTACTTC
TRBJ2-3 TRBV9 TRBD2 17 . CASSEFQRGGLIDTQYF TGTGCCAGCAGCGAGTTCCAGCGGGGGGGCCTGATAGATACGCAGTATTTT
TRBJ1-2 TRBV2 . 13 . CASSEALPGGYTF TGTGCCAGCAGTGAAGCGCTTCCAGGGGGCTACACCTTC
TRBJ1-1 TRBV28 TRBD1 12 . CASKETGMKAFF TGTGCCAGCAAGGAGACAGGGATGAAGGCTTTCTTT
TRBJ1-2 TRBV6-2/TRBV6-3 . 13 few CASSYAGSNGYTF TGTGCCAGCAGTTACGCGGGGAGTAATGGCTACACCTTC
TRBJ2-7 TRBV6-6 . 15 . CASSSSRGWFDEQYF TGTGCCAGCAGTTCCTCCCGAGGGTGGTTTGACGAGCAGTACTTC
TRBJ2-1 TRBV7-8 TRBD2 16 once CASSDWTSGGDNEQFF TGTGCCAGCAGCGATTGGACTAGCGGGGGGGACAATGAGCAGTTCTTC
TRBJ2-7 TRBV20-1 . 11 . CSAFQGKVQYF TGCAGTGCTTTTCAGGGGAAGGTGCAGTACTTC
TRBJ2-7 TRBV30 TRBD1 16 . CAWSDPFRQGAYEQYF TGTGCCTGGAGCGACCCTTTTAGACAGGGGGCCTACGAGCAGTACTTC
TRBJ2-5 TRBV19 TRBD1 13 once CASGPDRVQTQYF TGTGCCAGTGGGCCGGACAGGGTACAGACCCAGTACTTC
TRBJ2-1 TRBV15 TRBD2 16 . CATSRGSGGAYNEQFF TGTGCCACCAGCAGGGGAAGCGGGGGGGCCTACAATGAGCAGTTCTTC
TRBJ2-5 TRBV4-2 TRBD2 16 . CASSRLLAGGGETQYF TGTGCCAGCAGCCGCTTACTAGCGGGGGGTGGAGAGACCCAGTACTTC
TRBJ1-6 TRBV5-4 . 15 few CASSSTGSTNSPLHF TGTGCCAGCAGCTCCACGGGGAGTACCAATTCACCCCTCCACTTT
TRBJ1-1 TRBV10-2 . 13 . CASRNIGSTEAFF TGCGCCAGCAGAAACATCGGGAGCACTGAAGCTTTCTTT
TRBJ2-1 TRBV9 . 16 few CASSVGSRAGSGEQFF TGTGCCAGCAGCGTAGGTAGTCGGGCGGGGTCGGGTGAGCAGTTCTTC
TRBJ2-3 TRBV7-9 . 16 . CASSSPTRTSTDTQYF TGTGCCAGCAGCTCCCCCACGAGAACTAGCACAGATACGCAGTATTTT
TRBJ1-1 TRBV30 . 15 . CAWIDYSPGGTEAFF TGTGCCTGGATTGATTACAGCCCGGGGGGTACTGAAGCTTTCTTT
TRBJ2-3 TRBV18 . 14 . CASLPPGGGDTQYF TGTGCCAGTCTCCCTCCCGGGGGTGGAGATACGCAGTATTTT
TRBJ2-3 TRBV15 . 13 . CATRRGYTDTQYF TGTGCCACCCGGCGCGGGTACACAGATACGCAGTATTTT
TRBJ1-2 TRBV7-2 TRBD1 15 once CASSPSGQAPYGYTF TGTGCCAGCTCCCCCAGCGGACAGGCGCCCTATGGCTACACCTTC